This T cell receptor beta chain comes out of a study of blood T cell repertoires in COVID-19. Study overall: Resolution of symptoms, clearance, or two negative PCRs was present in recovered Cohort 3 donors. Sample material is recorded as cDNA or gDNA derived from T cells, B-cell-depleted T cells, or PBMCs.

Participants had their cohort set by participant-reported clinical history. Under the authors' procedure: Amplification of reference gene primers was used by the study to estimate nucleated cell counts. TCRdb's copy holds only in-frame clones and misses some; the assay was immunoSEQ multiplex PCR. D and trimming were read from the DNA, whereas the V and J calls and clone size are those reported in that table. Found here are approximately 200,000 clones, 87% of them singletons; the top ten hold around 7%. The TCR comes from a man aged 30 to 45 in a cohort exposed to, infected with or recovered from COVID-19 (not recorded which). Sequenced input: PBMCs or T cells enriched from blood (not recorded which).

In DNA form, the CDR3 reads TGTGCCAGCAGTCAAGGTCGGGACACCAATCAGCCCCAGCATTTT. Protein: CASSQGRDTNQPQHF. This chain links TRBV6-2 or TRBV6-3 with TRBJ1-5; D may be TRBD1 (6 bases). CDR1 and CDR2 from the germline V gene are MNHEY and SVGEGT. The ends were cut back, 5 bases at V and 3 bases at J, with 14 bases in the middle. This CDR3 contains 15 residues.